The clone carrying this T cell receptor beta chain was counted only a few times. Its antigen is unknown. A single record per CDR3 protein comes from TCRdb applying MiXCR to the 5' RACE reads. The sample carries roughly 610,000 distinct CDR3 sequences, roughly 17% recorded once. The data stem from a study of T-cell memory formation after mild COVID-19. About the research overall: For the most part, TCR clusters were specific to one donor. Study-wide results and caveats: Mostly located in CM and EM were contracting CD4+ clones, with contracting CD8+ clones located in EMRA.

The CDR3 contains 15 residues. The V end was cut by 0 bases, the J end by 5 bases, with 14 bases between. The germline gives CDR1 SGHRS, CDR2 YFSETQ. Material for sequencing was PBMCs or a T cell subset sorted from them (not recorded which). The TCR sequence derives from an adult woman who had mild COVID-19 (a few samples of this study predate the infection). Cell type and time point are not known. The chain uses TRBV5-1 and TRBJ2-5; D tentatively fits TRBD1 or TRBD2 (6 bases each). The CDR3 coding sequence is TGCGCCAGCAGCTTGGGTCGGGGGCCGGGGGAGACCCAGTACTTC. This gives the protein CASSLGRGPGETQYF.